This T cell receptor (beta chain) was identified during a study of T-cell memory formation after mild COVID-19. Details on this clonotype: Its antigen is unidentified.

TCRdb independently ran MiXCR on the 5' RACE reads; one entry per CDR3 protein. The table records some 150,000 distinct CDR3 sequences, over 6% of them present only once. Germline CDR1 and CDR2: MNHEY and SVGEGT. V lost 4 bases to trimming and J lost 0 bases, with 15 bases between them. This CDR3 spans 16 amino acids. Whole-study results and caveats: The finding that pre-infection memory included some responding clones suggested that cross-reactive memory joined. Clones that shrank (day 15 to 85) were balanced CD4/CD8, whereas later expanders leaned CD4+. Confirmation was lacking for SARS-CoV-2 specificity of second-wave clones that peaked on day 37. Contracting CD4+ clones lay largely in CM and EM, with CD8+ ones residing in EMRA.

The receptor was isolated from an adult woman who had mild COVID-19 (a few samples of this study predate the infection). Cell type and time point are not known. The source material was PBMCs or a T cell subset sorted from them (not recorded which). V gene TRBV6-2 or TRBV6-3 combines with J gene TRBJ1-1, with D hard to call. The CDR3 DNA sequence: TGTGCCAGCAGTTTTAGAGGTCCCCTCTTGAACACTGAAGCTTTCTTT. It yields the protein CASSFRGPLLNTEAFF.